The clone carrying this T cell receptor (beta chain) was observed many times. The data originate from a study of T cells in Graves' hyperthyroidism and ophthalmopathy. The investigators amplified TCR beta CDR3 regions from RNA transcripts. The HTBI set primed first-round TCR CDR3 RT-PCR. TCRdb reprocessed the multiplex PCR reads with MiXCR, giving one entry per CDR3 protein. The data contain roughly 740,000 distinct CDR3 sequences, about 17% of them singletons. The CDR3 runs to 13 residues. V was pared by 1 base and J by 2 bases, with 7 bases between. CDR1 is SGHRS, CDR2 YFSETQ, per germline. This TCR was sampled from a man in his late teens or twenties with Graves' hyperthyroidism. The chain has TRBV5-1 and TRBJ2-7, with D unresolved. Sequencing used blood. CDR3 in amino acids: CASSLMNAYEQYF. The CDR3 DNA is TGCGCCAGCAGCTTGATGAACGCCTACGAGCAGTACTTC.